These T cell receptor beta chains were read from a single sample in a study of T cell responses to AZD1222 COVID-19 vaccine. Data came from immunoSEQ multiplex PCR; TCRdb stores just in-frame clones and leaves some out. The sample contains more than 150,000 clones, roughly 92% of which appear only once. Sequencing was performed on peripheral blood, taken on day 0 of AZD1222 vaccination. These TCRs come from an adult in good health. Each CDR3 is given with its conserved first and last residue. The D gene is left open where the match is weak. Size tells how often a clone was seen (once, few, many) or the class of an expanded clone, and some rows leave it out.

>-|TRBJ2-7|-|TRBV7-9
CASSARLGGGSYEQYF
TGTGCCAGCAGCGCCCGTCTCGGAGGAGGCTCCTACGAGCAGTACTTC
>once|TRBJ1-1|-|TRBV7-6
CASSLEVNTEAFF
TGTGCCAGCAGCTTAGAGGTGAACACTGAAGCTTTCTTT
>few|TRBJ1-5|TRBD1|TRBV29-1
CSVGGTGGQPQHF
TGCAGCGTTGGGGGGACAGGGGGTCAGCCCCAGCATTTT
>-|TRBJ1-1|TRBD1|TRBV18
CASSPLTGSTEAFF
TGTGCCAGCTCACCGCTGACAGGGTCCACTGAAGCTTTCTTT
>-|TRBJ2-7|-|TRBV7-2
CASSSRYEQYF
TGTGCCAGCAGCTCCCGCTACGAGCAGTACTTC
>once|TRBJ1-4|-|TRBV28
CASSPPGRLSEKLFF
TGTGCCAGCAGTCCGCCGGGCCGCCTTAGTGAAAAACTGTTTTTT
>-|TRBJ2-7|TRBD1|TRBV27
CASRPGQGGGSSYEQYF
TGTGCCAGCAGGCCGGGACAGGGAGGTGGTAGCTCCTACGAGCAGTACTTC
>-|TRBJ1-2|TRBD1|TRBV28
CASTLSTGGYGYTF
TGTGCCAGCACCTTGTCGACAGGGGGATATGGCTACACCTTC
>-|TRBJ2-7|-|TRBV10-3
CAISEVGSYEQYF
TGTGCCATCAGTGAAGTTGGGAGCTACGAGCAGTACTTC
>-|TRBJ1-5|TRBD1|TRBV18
CASSTTGSNQPQHF
TGTGCCAGCTCCACGACAGGGTCAAATCAGCCCCAGCATTTT
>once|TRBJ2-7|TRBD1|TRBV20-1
CSAGGRGDKAGQGSFYEQYF
TGCAGTGCTGGTGGCAGGGGCGATAAGGCGGGACAGGGAAGTTTCTACGAGCAGTACTTC
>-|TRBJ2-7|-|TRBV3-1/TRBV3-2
CASSQDGRGEQYF
TGTGCCAGCAGCCAAGATGGGCGGGGCGAGCAGTACTTC
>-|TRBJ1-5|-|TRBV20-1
CSASSGEISNQPQHF
TGCAGTGCTAGTTCGGGAGAGATCAGCAATCAGCCCCAGCATTTT
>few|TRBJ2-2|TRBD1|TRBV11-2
CASSNTGGGGELFF
TGTGCCAGCAGCAATACAGGGGGTGGCGGGGAGCTGTTTTTT
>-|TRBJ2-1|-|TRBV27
CASSLFSAELVYNEQFF
TGTGCCAGCAGTTTATTCTCCGCCGAGCTTGTGTACAATGAGCAGTTCTTC
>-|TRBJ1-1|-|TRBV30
CAWSVRGMNTEAFF
TGTGCCTGGAGTGTGAGGGGCATGAACACTGAAGCTTTCTTT
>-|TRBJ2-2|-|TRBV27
CASSALGAGDTGELFF
TGTGCCAGCAGTGCCCTTGGGGCAGGGGACACCGGGGAGCTGTTTTTT
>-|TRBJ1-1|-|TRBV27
CASSYDRRTEAFF
TGTGCCAGCAGTTACGACAGGAGGACTGAAGCTTTCTTT
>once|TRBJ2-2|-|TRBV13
CASSFAGKSGELFF
TGTGCCAGCAGCTTTGCAGGGAAAAGCGGGGAGCTGTTTTTT
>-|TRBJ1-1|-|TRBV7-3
CASSLGGSAEAFF
TGTGCCAGCAGCTTGGGAGGTTCGGCTGAAGCTTTCTTT
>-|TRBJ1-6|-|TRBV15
CATSRVLGNPLHF
TGTGCCACCAGCAGAGTCTTAGGGAATCCCCTCCACTTT
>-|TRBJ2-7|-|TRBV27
CASSLGTVDEQYF
TGTGCCAGCAGTTTAGGGACGGTGGACGAGCAGTACTTC
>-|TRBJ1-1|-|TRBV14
CASSQDPRNTEAFF
TGTGCCAGCAGCCAAGATCCCAGGAACACTGAAGCTTTCTTT
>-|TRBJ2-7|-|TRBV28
CASPPGPDPFYEQYF
TGTGCCAGCCCCCCTGGGCCAGACCCTTTCTACGAGCAGTACTTC
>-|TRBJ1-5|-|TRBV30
CAWSPAISNQPQHF
TGTGCCTGGAGTCCAGCGATTAGCAATCAGCCCCAGCATTTT
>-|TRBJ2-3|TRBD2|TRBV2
CASSDGLVGTDTQYF
TGTGCCAGCAGTGATGGACTAGTCGGGACAGATACGCAGTATTTT